The subject of this entry is one TCR beta chain. What antigen it recognizes has not been identified. Base quality data are lacking; no much larger clone is found one base away. This specimen's time point label, interpreted: persistent/refractory GD, antithyroid drugs over 5 years with positive TRAb. For both TCR sequencing and RNA sequencing, RNA was extracted from PBMCs in TRIzol. The diagnosis of Graves' disease followed American Thyroid Association guidelines. Recruitment of patients was carried out at an endocrinology department in Xi'an, China. Each patient gave 7.5 to 10 milliliters of peripheral blood, collected in an EDTA anticoagulant tube. Ficoll Paque Plus density gradient separation was used to isolate PBMCs, and no further T cell sorting was performed. RNA quality was checked with an Agilent 2100 Bioanalyzer and agarose gel, and concentration with a NanoDrop 2000. The sample originates from a study of regulatory T cells in long-lasting Graves disease (dated by TCRdb to the early 2020s). For context, the study as a whole: Persistent Graves' disease meant more than 5 years of antithyroid drug treatment with TSH receptor autoantibodies that stayed positive. Persistent Graves' disease patients were compared with newly diagnosed Graves' disease patients by peripheral blood TCR sequencing and RNA sequencing. The study was registered as a clinical trial and conducted in China. A total of around 35 samples were covered by TCR sequencing, comprising approximately 13 persistent and about 20 newly diagnosed Graves' disease patients. On average, persistent Graves' disease patients in the clinical cohort had been on antithyroid drugs for approximately ten years.

What the authors observed across the whole study: Sequencing and analysis were limited to the TCR beta chain. Peripheral blood alone was examined, since thyroid tissue, which constituted the primary lesion, could not be accessed. Compared with newly diagnosed patients, persistent Graves' disease patients had lower TCR Shannon entropy and fewer highly expanded clones, which suggests clonal expansion. As a limitation, the authors acknowledged that the small sample size may reduce accuracy. A larger number of public clonotypes was shared among persistent patients (around 2,500) than among newly diagnosed patients (about 990).

Preparation of the library involved multiplex PCR. Sequencing took place on an Illumina HiSeq 4000. TCR beta libraries were built with iRepertoire HTBI primers and Arm-PCR amplification of CDR3 regions. PCR products were gel purified before sequencing. From the authors' description of their analysis: Gene usage analysis of CDR3 amino acid clonotypes used the 55 to 65 TRBV and about 15 TRBJ segments found across samples. Filtered high-quality paired reads were merged into contigs using COPE and FqMerger. BLAST was used to align contigs to the IMGT TRBV, TRBD and TRBJ reference genes, and CDR3 was defined following IMGT. Highly expanded clones were defined as clonotypes with a frequency above 0.1%. Shannon entropy served as the measure of repertoire diversity, while the Gini coefficient captured V-J evenness. A clonotype was considered public if more than one individual shared it. TCRdb trimmed public reads at Q25 via fastp, called clones via MiXCR and kept in-frame beta chains. CDR3 protein sequences are deduplicated, and each keeps its most common genes and DNA. Clone size and V and J calls follow TCRdb, not the original study. The table for this sample lists 400,000 to 500,000 distinct CDR3 sequences; under 25% of them were counted only once. Around an eighth of the sample is in the top ten clones.

This receptor was obtained from a female donor with Graves disease. The specimen comprised peripheral blood mononuclear cells (PBMCs), sampled when the disease was refractory, from a patient treated with antithyroid drugs.

The nucleotide sequence is TGTGCCAGCAGTCCGGACCTTCATCAGCTGTTTTTT. This codes for CASSPDLHQLFF. The receptor chain draws on TRBV27 and TRBJ2-2, with no confidently assigned D gene. The trim is 5 bases for V and 12 bases for J, with a gap of 13 bases between the germline ends. The CDR3 starts with the cysteine, ends with the phenylalanine, and has 12 residues. Of the read, only the CDR3 DNA is kept; its 36 bases are in frame from base 1. According to the germline V gene (reference sequence), CDR1 reads MNHEY and CDR2 reads SMNVEV.